The present entry profiles one T cell receptor (beta chain) with its context. The antigen remains unidentified. This entry is derived from a study of cytomegalovirus exposure and HLA in healthy donors. About the study: According to later analysis, the same platform produced the 100 to 150 validation and about 700 first-cohort repertoires. General study findings and limits: Whilst most TCR sequences proved rare, a subset of public TCRs occurred across many donors.

The repertoire was sequenced with immunoSEQ multiplex PCR; TCRdb's copy has only in-frame clones and lacks some. This table holds 220,000 or so clones, over 80% found once. The clonotype originates from a woman in her twenties or thirties in good health and CMV-seropositive. The sequenced sample consisted of PBMCs.

CDR3 DNA: TGTGCCAGCAGTTTTAGACAGGGGGAGACCCAGTACTTC. Residues: CASSFRQGETQYF. This chain joins TRBV27 and TRBJ2-5; TRBD1 matches 8 bases. V dropped 3 bases and J dropped 5; count of bases not matched to a gene: 2. In germline, CDR1 is MNHEY, CDR2 SMNVEV (reference sequence). The CDR3 sequence is 13 residues long.